The 29 T cell receptor beta chains below come from one sample, sequenced in a study of naive and memory T cell subsets. An equimolar mix of two oligonucleotides served as the beta constant-region primer for TRBC1 and TRBC2. TCRdb analysed the UMI-ligation and nested PCR reads with MiXCR anew, one entry per CDR3 protein. The sample has about 21,000 distinct CDR3 sequences; approximately 11% are singletons. Specimen: central memory CD8+ T cells from blood. The source is a human donor in good health.

This clonotype was observed many times. In nucleotides, the CDR3 is TGTGCCAGCATTAACCCCTCCAAGGACACATTGAACACTGAAGCTTTCTTT. Translation: CASINPSKDTLNTEAFF. This chain joins TRBV12-3 or TRBV12-4 and TRBJ1-1; D might be TRBD1 (5 bases). The CDR3 spans 17 residues. V lost 7 bases and J 0 bases, leaving 21 bases between the germline ends.

The table lists this clonotype with a count of one. This rearrangement joins TRBV4-1 to TRBJ2-7; 10 nucleotides align to TRBD2. CDR3 length: 16 residues. The germline V gene encodes CDR1 MGHRA and CDR2 YSYEKL. J gave up 3 bases and V 0 bases, and 5 bases lay outside the gene matches. CDR3 amino acids: CASSQEASGRIYEQYF. The DNA of the CDR3 is TGCGCCAGCAGCCAAGAGGCTAGCGGGAGAATCTACGAGCAGTACTTC.

This clonotype came up a few times. The CDR3 reads CASSSSYGYTF. CDR3 bases: TGTGCCAGCAGTTCCAGCTATGGCTACACCTTC. This chain links TRBV6-5 with TRBJ1-2; D not certain. The V end lost 4 bases, the J end lost 4 bases, and 4 bases lay between the germline ends. Germline V gene lookup returns CDR1 MNHEY and CDR2 SVGAGI. This CDR3 is 11 amino acids long.

This clonotype came up a few times. The chain couples TRBV29-1 to TRBJ2-5; no firm D call. CDR1 and CDR2 from the germline V gene are SQVTM and ANQGSEA. V shed 1 base and J shed 1 base, with 13 bases lying between them. The CDR3 consists of 15 residues. CDR3 DNA: TGCAGCGTTGAAGGACCGACACCCTCCCAAGAGACCCAGTACTTC. Protein sequence: CSVEGPTPSQETQYF.

This chain connects TRBV11-1 to TRBJ2-1; maybe TRBD2 (6 bases). This CDR3 has 15 amino acids. V was cut by 3 bases and J by 5 bases, with 14 bases left in between. CDR1 and CDR2 (germline): SGHAT, FQDESV (reference sequence). CDR3 protein: CASSFWTTNDNEQFF. The CDR3 DNA reads as TGTGCCAGCAGCTTTTGGACTACGAACGACAATGAGCAGTTCTTC.

The sample holds many counts of this clonotype. The genes are TRBV19 and TRBJ1-5; perhaps TRBD1 as D (6 bases). There are 16 residues in the CDR3. V lost 2 bases, J lost 3 bases, and 14 bases lay in between. Germline assignment: CDR1 LNHDA and CDR2 SQIVND (reference sequence). The CDR3 here is CASSITDRSPNQPQHF. For the CDR3, the DNA is TGTGCCAGTAGTATAACCGACAGGTCTCCCAATCAGCCCCAGCATTTT.

A few counts support this clonotype. This chain links TRBV19 with TRBJ2-3, with D maybe TRBD2 (6 bases). CDR1 and CDR2 (germline): LNHDA, SQIVND (reference sequence). The V end lost 3 bases, the J end lost 0 bases, and 10 bases lay between the germline ends. The CDR3 is 15 residues long. The CDR3 DNA is TGTGCCAGTAGTATTCGGGGGAGGAGCACAGATACGCAGTATTTT. It translates to CASSIRGRSTDTQYF.

This clonotype showed up just a few times. The chain carries TRBV19 and TRBJ1-1; TRBD1 agrees at 9 bases. With V trimmed by 3 bases and J by 5 bases, 10 bases remained unmatched. CDR1 LNHDA and CDR2 SQIVND come from the germline V gene (reference sequence). CDR3 length equals 16 residues. CDR3 residues: CASSIMTGGRETEAFF. CDR3 DNA sequence: TGTGCCAGTAGTATCATGACAGGGGGAAGAGAAACTGAAGCTTTCTTT.

This clonotype was detected only a few times. The rearrangement links TRBV12-3 or TRBV12-4 to TRBJ2-1; D uncertain. The V and J ends lost 6 bases and 0 bases respectively, with 18 bases between them. This CDR3 region has 17 residues. Here the CDR3 reads CASSLFPRVSSYNEQFF. The CDR3 DNA is TGTGCCAGCAGCCTCTTCCCTCGGGTAAGCTCCTACAATGAGCAGTTCTTC.

Only a few counts were recorded for this clonotype. The J gene is TRBJ2-7, the V gene TRBV4-3, with D maybe TRBD2 (5 bases). Trimming cost V 10 bases and J 6 bases, with 16 bases left between them. CDR3 length equals 12 residues. The V gene's germline CDR1 is LGHNA and CDR2 YSLEER. The CDR3 spells CAKKRVMCEQYF. The CDR3 DNA reads TGCGCCAAGAAGAGGGTAATGTGCGAGCAGTACTTC.

The chain employs TRBV10-3 and TRBJ1-5, with a possible D match to TRBD1 (5 bases). Trimming pared 3 bases from V and 5 bases from J, leaving 14 bases between. From germline, CDR1 is ENHRY and CDR2 SYGVKD. This CDR3 comprises 15 residues. The chain's CDR3 is CAISEGGGAHQPQHF. Written as DNA, the CDR3 is TGTGCCATCAGTGAAGGTGGGGGAGCGCATCAGCCCCAGCATTTT.

The chain is built from TRBV3-1 and TRBJ1-1; no clear D gene. CDR1 is LGHDT and CDR2 is YNNKEL in the germline V gene (reference sequence). V was trimmed by 0 bases and J by 2 bases, leaving 7 bases between them. This CDR3 has 14 residues. DNA for the CDR3: TGTGCCAGCAGCCAAGATTGGGAAAACACTGAAGCTTTCTTT. As protein: CASSQDWENTEAFF.

The chain combines TRBV18 with TRBJ2-3; possibly TRBD2 for D (6 bases). The CDR3 spans 16 residues. V dropped 3 bases and J dropped 3 bases, with 16 bases sitting between them. The germline CDR1 and CDR2 sequences are KGHSH and LQKENI. CDR3 sequence reads: CASSPFSGVETDTQYF. The CDR3 DNA sequence: TGTGCCAGCTCACCCTTCTCGGGGGTCGAAACAGATACGCAGTATTTT.

This clonotype was counted between two and nine times. This chain joins TRBV27 and TRBJ1-2; TRBD1 aligns across 8 bases. This CDR3 is built from 14 residues. Trimming took 6 bases from V and 2 from J; bases not matched to a gene: 5. Looked up from germline, CDR1 is MNHEY and CDR2 is SMNVEV (reference sequence). The CDR3 nucleotides are TGTGCCAGCAGAACCCAGGGGGCAAACTATGGCTACACCTTC. Translated, it gives CASRTQGANYGYTF.

This clonotype was detected many times. The rearrangement uses TRBV25-1 and TRBJ1-6, with TRBD1 matching over 10 bases. J was trimmed by 8 bases and V by 6 bases; bases with no gene match: 1. Germline V gene lookup returns CDR1 MGHDK and CDR2 SYGVNS. There are 13 residues in the CDR3. CDR3 DNA: TGTGCCAGCAGCGGGACAGGGGATTCACCCCTCCACTTT. Amino acids: CASSGTGDSPLHF.

This clonotype was picked up many times. The CDR3 reads CASSLAGPQNSPLHF. In DNA form, the CDR3 reads TGTGCCAGCAGCTTGGCCGGACCGCAGAATTCACCCCTCCACTTT. V gene TRBV5-4 combines with J gene TRBJ1-6, with unresolved D. CDR1 and CDR2 (germline): SGHNT, YYREEE (reference sequence). Trimming took 0 bases from V and 7 from J, leaving 11 bases between them. The CDR3 is made up of 15 amino acids.

This clonotype was counted only a few times. The rearrangement joins TRBV5-1 to TRBJ2-3; no firm D call. The V gene's germline CDR1 is SGHRS and CDR2 YFSETQ. This CDR3 comprises 15 residues. Trimming stripped 0 bases from V and 1 base from J, with 9 bases between. CDR3 nucleotides: TGCGCCAGCAGCTTGGTCCAATCGGGCACAGATACGCAGTATTTT. This translates into CASSLVQSGTDTQYF.

This clonotype was observed a handful of times. The chain uses TRBV20-1 and TRBJ2-1, with D unresolved. The V and J ends lost 3 bases and 4 bases respectively, with 7 bases between them. Germline-derived CDR1 and CDR2 are DFQATT and SNEGSKA (reference sequence). This CDR3 spans 12 amino acids. The CDR3: CSASNSYNEQFF. The CDR3, as DNA: TGCAGTGCTAGTAACAGTTACAATGAGCAGTTCTTC.

The genes are TRBV19 and TRBJ2-1; 8 nucleotides agree with TRBD1. The length of the CDR3 is 16 residues. J lost 0 bases, V lost 3 bases, and 4 bases had no gene match. Germline assignment: CDR1 LNHDA and CDR2 SQIVND (reference sequence). Written as DNA, the CDR3 is TGTGCCAGTAGTATTTGGACAGGGAGCTCCTACAATGAGCAGTTCTTC. The encoded protein is CASSIWTGSSYNEQFF.

This clonotype was counted many times. This chain connects TRBV12-3 or TRBV12-4 to TRBJ1-5, with 7 bases fitting TRBD1. The CDR3 spans 17 residues. J was trimmed by 2 bases and V by 2 bases; bases with no gene match: 9. This CDR3 reads CASSLFSKGTGNQPQHF. The CDR3, as DNA: TGTGCCAGCAGTTTATTCTCAAAAGGGACAGGCAATCAGCCCCAGCATTTT.

This clonotype was counted only a few times. V and J are TRBV5-6 and TRBJ2-7, with D possibly TRBD1 on 6 matching bases. The V gene lost 4 bases and the J gene lost 3 bases, with 14 bases spanning the gap. CDR1 is SGHDT and CDR2 is YYEEEE in the germline V gene. The CDR3 is 14 amino acids. The CDR3 sequence: CASSAGTFVYEQYF. CDR3 nucleotide sequence: TGTGCCAGCAGCGCCGGGACATTCGTCTACGAGCAGTACTTC.

This chain joins TRBV28 and TRBJ2-3, with D perhaps matching TRBD1 (6 bases). CDR1 and CDR2 (germline): MDHEN, SYDVKM. The germline V and J ends were trimmed by 3 bases and 2 bases, with 12 bases remaining between them. CDR3 length equals 15 residues. CDR3 residues: CASSFWQGLTDTQYF. The CDR3 DNA follows: TGTGCCAGCAGTTTTTGGCAGGGGCTCACAGATACGCAGTATTTT.

This clonotype was counted at least ten times. The V gene is TRBV20-1, the J gene TRBJ2-3; weak D call: TRBD2 (5 bases). The ends were cut back, 4 bases at V and 2 bases at J, with 16 bases in the middle. This CDR3 has 15 amino acids. The germline CDR1 and CDR2 sequences are DFQATT and SNEGSKA (reference sequence). CDR3 protein: CSATVGLAFTDTQYF. CDR3 sequence (DNA): TGCAGTGCTACGGTTGGCCTAGCTTTCACAGATACGCAGTATTTT.

The table lists this clonotype with many counts. V and J are TRBV12-3 or TRBV12-4 and TRBJ1-4, with TRBD1 as a possible D gene (6 bases). This CDR3 spans 12 amino acids. Trimming cost V 5 bases and J 8 bases, with 9 bases left between them. The CDR3 coding sequence is TGTGCCAGCAGTCCCGGGACAGAAAAACTGTTTTTT. This gives the protein CASSPGTEKLFF.

This clonotype has at least ten counts. The chain joins TRBV7-6 to TRBJ2-1; TRBD2 aligns across 7 bases. The V gene's germline CDR1 is SGHVS and CDR2 FNYEAQ. This CDR3 comprises 19 residues. Trimming cost V 1 base and J 1 base; bases outside gene matches: 13. The CDR3 DNA sequence: TGTGCCAGCAGCTTAGGTTCCGGGAGGTACCCCTCTTCCTACAATGAGCAGTTCTTC. Its translation: CASSLGSGRYPSSYNEQFF.

This clonotype was detected ten times or more. The CDR3 coding sequence is TGCAGTGCTAGAGATCTGTTAGCGGGAGGGCCTGATGAGCAGTTCTTC. As protein: CSARDLLAGGPDEQFF. This sequence joins TRBV20-1 and TRBJ2-1; 11 bases map to TRBD2. The V segment lost 0 bases and the J segment 8 bases; nucleotides outside the gene matches: 9. The germline gives CDR1 DFQATT, CDR2 SNEGSKA (reference sequence). The CDR3 totals 16 residues.

This clonotype was detected a few times. V gene TRBV9 combines with J gene TRBJ1-1, with D perhaps TRBD1 (6 bases). Germline CDR1 is SGDLS and CDR2 is YYNGEE. The V end lost 3 bases, the J end lost 3 bases, and 18 bases lay between the germline ends. The CDR3 covers 16 residues. CDR3 region: CASSAEGTSLHTEAFF. The CDR3 region has the DNA TGTGCCAGCAGCGCAGAAGGGACATCTCTTCACACTGAAGCTTTCTTT.

In its sample, this clonotype was seen many times. The V call is TRBV7-9, the J call TRBJ2-3, with no clear D. V gave up 5 bases and J gave up 2 bases, with 14 bases separating them. Per the germline V gene, CDR1 is SEHNR and CDR2 is FQNEAQ (reference sequence). This CDR3 contains 15 residues. The CDR3 bases are TGTGCCAGCAGCCATCCAAGTATCCACACAGATACGCAGTATTTT. This translates into CASSHPSIHTDTQYF.

The chain is built from TRBV29-1 and TRBJ2-1; D not resolved. This CDR3 has 13 amino acids. Looked up from germline, CDR1 is SQVTM and CDR2 is ANQGSEA. The V gene lost 2 bases and the J gene lost 4 bases, with 9 bases spanning the gap. This CDR3 reads CSVEWNGYNEQFF. CDR3 DNA: TGCAGCGTTGAATGGAACGGGTACAATGAGCAGTTCTTC.